Given below is one TCR beta chain in context. The antigen this receptor binds is unknown. The input lacks base qualities; no much larger clone sits a single base away. This specimen comes from a study of blood T cell repertoires in COVID-19 (dated by TCRdb to the early 2020s). Concerning the study at large: Samples covering the acute and convalescent phases of COVID-19 were provided by collaborators in the United States, Italy and Spain. The material from the prospective study consisted of cDNA or gDNA derived from T cells, B-cell-depleted T cells, or PBMCs. Deeply sampled blood TCRbeta repertoires from subjects exposed to, actively infected with, or recovered from COVID-19 were included in the dataset. The repertoires were released in a freely available public database meant as a resource for research on the immune response to SARS-CoV-2. Samples were obtained from the ongoing ImmuneRACE study (first 160 participants) and from about 1,300 subjects provided by 6 global collaborators. Sample metadata almost always included a de-identified subject ID, COVID-19 status, age in years and sex. Where available, HLA class I and class II types were taken from metadata supplied by the sample provider and were not determined by assay-based typing. Study-wide conclusions, independent of this receptor: How much clinical and demographic metadata was included differed by source and by participant, and the metadata was provided uncurated.

In the prospective study, participants were roughly 18 to 90 years old, resided in about two dozen geographic areas of the United States, and were enrolled through a virtual design. To assign participants to cohorts, the prospective study relied on clinical history that participants themselves reported in a screening survey and a study questionnaire. In the prospective study, mobile phlebotomists collected whole blood, serum and a nasopharyngeal or oropharyngeal swab from each participant. Additional blood draws and questionnaires over an approximately 2-month period could optionally be provided by prospective study participants. Before DNA extraction, prospective study blood samples were shipped either frozen or at room temperature. The CDR3, from cysteine to phenylalanine, totals 14 residues. CDR3 DNA is the only sequence kept; it has 42 bases, read in frame from the first base. CDR1 and CDR2 are read off the germline V gene as MDHEN and SYDVKM. Unmatched junction bases come to 6, with V trimmed by 5 bases and J by 4 bases.

TCRbeta CDR3 regions were amplified from genomic DNA by means of the immunoSEQ Assay, a bias-controlled multiplex PCR. The original pipeline was this. Within the assay, amplification of reference gene primers was used to estimate how many nucleated cells each sample contained. To quantify the absolute abundance of each unique TCRbeta CDR3 rearrangement, sequence reads were collapsed and filtered. For each sample, productive Simpson clonality was calculated as the square root of Simpson's diversity index over productive rearrangements. TCRdb obtained this table from immuneACCESS and retained in-frame rearrangements with V and J assigned. These tables miss some clones; where compared with another copy, unresolved V genes account for less than half of the shortfall, and the remainder is unexplained. V, J and clone size are taken as reported in that table, and D and trimming were inferred from the DNA itself. The sample has 210,000 or so clones on record, 65% to 90% of them singletons. The ten most abundant clones make up about 8.9% of the sample.

The rearranged chain carries TRBV28 and TRBJ2-7; 9 middle bases align to TRBD1. The origin of this receptor is a woman aged 45-60 years with acute COVID-19. The material sequenced was PBMCs or T cells enriched from blood (not recorded which). The CDR3 protein sequence reads: CASSPMGQGYEQYF. The DNA reads as follows: TGTGCCAGCAGTCCTATGGGACAGGGATACGAGCAGTACTTC. This CDR3, with the reference TRBV28 and TRBJ2-7 proteins standing in past its ends, gives the full variable domain DVKVTQSSRYLVKRTGEKVFLECVQDMDHENMFWYRQDPGLGLRLIYFSYDVKMKEKGDIPEGYSVSREKKERFSLILESASTNQTSMYLCASSPMGQGYEQYFGPGTRLTVT.